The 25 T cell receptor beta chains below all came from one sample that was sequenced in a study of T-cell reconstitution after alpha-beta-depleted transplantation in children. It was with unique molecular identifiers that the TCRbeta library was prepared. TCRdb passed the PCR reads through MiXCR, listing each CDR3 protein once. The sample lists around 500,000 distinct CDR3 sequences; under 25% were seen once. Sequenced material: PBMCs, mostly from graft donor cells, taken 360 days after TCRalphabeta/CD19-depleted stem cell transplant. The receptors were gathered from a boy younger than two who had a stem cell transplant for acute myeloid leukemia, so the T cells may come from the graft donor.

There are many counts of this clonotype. The DNA for the CDR3 is TGTGCCAGCAGTTACTCTGCCTCCAATCAGCCCCAGCATTTT. This codes for CASSYSASNQPQHF. The chain employs TRBV6-5 and TRBJ1-5; D uncertain. Trimming pared 0 bases from V and 3 bases from J, leaving 6 bases between. The CDR3 spans 14 residues. CDR1 MNHEY and CDR2 SVGAGI come from the germline V gene.

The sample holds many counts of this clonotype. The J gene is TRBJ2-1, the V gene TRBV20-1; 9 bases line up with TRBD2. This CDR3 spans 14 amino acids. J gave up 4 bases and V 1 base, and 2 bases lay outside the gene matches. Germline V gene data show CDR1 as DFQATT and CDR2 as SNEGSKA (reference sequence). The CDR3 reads CSARGSGGYNEQFF. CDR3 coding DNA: TGCAGTGCTAGAGGTAGCGGGGGTTACAATGAGCAGTTCTTC.

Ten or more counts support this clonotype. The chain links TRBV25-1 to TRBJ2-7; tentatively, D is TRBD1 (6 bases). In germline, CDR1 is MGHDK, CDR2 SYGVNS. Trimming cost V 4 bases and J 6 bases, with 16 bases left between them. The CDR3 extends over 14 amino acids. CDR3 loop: CASSGMGAPGEQYF. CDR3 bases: TGTGCCAGCAGTGGAATGGGGGCTCCCGGCGAGCAGTACTTC.

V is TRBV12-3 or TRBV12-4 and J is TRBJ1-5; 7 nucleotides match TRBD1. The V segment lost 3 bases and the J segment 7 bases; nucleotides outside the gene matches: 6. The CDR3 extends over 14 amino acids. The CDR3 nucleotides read TGTGCCAGCAGTTTTGACAGGGCTGCCCAGCCCCAGCATTTT. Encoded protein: CASSFDRAAQPQHF.

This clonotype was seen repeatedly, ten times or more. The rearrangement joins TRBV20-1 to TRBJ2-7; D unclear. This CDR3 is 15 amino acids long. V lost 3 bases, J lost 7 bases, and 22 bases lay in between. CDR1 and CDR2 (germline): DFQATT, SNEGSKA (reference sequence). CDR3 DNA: TGCAGTGCTAGGGGTCCGGGCCCCTGGTATCGGGAGCAGTACGTC. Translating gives CSARGPGPWYREQYV.

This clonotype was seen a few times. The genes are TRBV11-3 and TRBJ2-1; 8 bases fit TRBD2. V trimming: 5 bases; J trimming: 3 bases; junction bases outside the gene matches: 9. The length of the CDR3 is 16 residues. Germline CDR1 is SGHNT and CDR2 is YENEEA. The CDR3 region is CASSLYSGGSYNEQFF. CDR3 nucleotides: TGTGCCAGCAGCCTTTACAGCGGGGGCAGCTACAATGAGCAGTTCTTC.

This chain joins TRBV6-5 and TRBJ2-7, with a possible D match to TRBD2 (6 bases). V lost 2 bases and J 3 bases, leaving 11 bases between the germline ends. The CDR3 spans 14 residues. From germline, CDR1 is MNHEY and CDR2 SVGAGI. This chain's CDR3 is CASSYAGRYYEQYF. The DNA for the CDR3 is TGTGCCAGCAGTTACGCGGGGCGGTACTACGAGCAGTACTTC.

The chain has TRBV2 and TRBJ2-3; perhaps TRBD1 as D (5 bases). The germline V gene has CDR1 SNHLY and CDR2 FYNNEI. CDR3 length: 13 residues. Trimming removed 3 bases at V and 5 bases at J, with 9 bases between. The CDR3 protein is CASSDFQGDTQYF. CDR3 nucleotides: TGTGCCAGCAGTGATTTTCAGGGAGATACGCAGTATTTT.

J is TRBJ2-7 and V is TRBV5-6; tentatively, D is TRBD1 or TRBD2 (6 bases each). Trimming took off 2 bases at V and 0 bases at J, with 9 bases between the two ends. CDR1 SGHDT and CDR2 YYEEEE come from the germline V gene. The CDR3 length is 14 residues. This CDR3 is CASSFGGPSYEQYF. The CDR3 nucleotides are TGTGCCAGCAGCTTTGGGGGGCCCTCCTACGAGCAGTACTTC.

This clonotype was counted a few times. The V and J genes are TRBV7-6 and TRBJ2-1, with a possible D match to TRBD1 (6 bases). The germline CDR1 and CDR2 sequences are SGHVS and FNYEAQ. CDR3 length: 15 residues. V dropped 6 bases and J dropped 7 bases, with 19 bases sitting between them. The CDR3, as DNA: TGTGCCAGCAGTAATATCTCACCGGGACAAAATGAGCAGTTCTTC. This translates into CASSNISPGQNEQFF.

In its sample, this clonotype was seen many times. CDR3 sequence: CASAPQRGDQETQYF. The CDR3, as DNA: TGTGCTAGTGCCCCTCAGCGGGGGGACCAAGAGACCCAGTACTTC. This chain links TRBV12-5 with TRBJ2-5; 9 bases agree with TRBD2. Germline V gives CDR1 LGHNT, CDR2 FRNRAP. V was pared by 7 bases and J by 0 bases, with 6 bases of the junction left unmatched. This CDR3 contains 15 residues. Combining the CDR3 with reference TRBV12-5 and TRBJ2-5 gives the whole variable domain DARVTQTPRHKVTEMGQEVTMRCQPILGHNTVFWYRQTMMQGLELLAYFRNRAPLDDSGMPKDRFSAEMPDATLATLKIQPSEPRDSAVYFCASAPQRGDQETQYFGPGTRLLVL.

The CDR3 loop is CASSEGGRMAKNIQYF. Written as DNA, the CDR3 is TGCGCCAGCAGTGAAGGAGGCAGGATGGCCAAAAACATTCAGTACTTC. This sequence joins TRBV10-2 and TRBJ2-4; a weak D match, TRBD2 (5 bases). The CDR3 loop spans 16 amino acids. Germline assignment: CDR1 WSHSY and CDR2 SAAADI. Between the trimmed V and J ends, which lost 3 bases and 1 base, there was a span of 13 bases.

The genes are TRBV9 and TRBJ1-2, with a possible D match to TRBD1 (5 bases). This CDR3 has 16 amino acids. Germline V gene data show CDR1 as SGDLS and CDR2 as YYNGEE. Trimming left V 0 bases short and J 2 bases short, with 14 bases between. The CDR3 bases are TGTGCCAGCAGCGTAGATAGGATGGGACTCAACTATGGCTACACCTTC. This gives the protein CASSVDRMGLNYGYTF.

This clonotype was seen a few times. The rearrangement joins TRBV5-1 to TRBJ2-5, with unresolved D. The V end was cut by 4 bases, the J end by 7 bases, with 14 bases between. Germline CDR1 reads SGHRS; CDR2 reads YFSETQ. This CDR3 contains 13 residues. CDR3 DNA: TGCGCCAGCAGCACCCTAGTATGGGGGACCCAGTACTTC. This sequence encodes CASSTLVWGTQYF.

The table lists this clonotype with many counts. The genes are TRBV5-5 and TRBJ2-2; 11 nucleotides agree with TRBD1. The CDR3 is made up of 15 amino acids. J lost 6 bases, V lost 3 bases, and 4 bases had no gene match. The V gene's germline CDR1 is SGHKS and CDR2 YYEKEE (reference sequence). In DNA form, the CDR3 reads TGTGCCAGCAGCTCCGGACAGGGGGCCGCCGGGGAGCTGTTTTTT. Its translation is CASSSGQGAAGELFF.

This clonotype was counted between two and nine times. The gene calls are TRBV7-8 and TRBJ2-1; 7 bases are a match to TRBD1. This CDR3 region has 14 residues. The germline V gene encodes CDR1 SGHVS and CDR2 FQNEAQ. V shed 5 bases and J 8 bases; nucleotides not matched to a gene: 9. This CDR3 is CASSTTGVVDEQFF. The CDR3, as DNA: TGTGCCAGCAGCACCACAGGGGTGGTCGATGAGCAGTTCTTC.

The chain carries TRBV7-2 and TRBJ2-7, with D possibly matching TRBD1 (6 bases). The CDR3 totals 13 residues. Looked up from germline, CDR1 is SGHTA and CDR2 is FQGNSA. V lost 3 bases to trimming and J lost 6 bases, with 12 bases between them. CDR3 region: CASSLTGNLEQYF. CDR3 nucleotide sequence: TGTGCCAGCAGCTTGACAGGCAATCTCGAGCAGTACTTC.

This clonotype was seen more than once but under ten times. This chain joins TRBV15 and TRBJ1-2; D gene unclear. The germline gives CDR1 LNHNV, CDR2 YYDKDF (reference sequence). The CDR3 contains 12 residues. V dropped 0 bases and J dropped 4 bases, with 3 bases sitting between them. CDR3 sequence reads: CATSRDFYGYTF. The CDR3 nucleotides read TGTGCCACCAGCAGAGATTTCTATGGCTACACCTTC. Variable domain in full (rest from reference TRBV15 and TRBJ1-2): DAMVIQNPRYQVTQFGKPVTLSCSQTLNHNVMYWYQQKSSQAPKLLFHYYDKDFNNEADTPDNFQSRRPNTSFCFLDIRSPGLGDTAMYLCATSRDFYGYTFGSGTRLTVV.

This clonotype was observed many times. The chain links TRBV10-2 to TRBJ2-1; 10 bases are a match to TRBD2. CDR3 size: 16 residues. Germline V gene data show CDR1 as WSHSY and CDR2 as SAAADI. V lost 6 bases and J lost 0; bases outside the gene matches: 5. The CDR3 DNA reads TGCGCCAGCAGCACTACTAGCGGGGCCTCCTACAATGAGCAGTTCTTC. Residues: CASSTTSGASYNEQFF.

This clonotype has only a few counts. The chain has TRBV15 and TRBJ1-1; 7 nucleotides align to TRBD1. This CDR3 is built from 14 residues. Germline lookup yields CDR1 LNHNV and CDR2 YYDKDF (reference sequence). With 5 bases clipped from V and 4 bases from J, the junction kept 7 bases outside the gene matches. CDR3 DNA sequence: TGTGCCACCAGCCGCGACAGGGTGGCCACTGAAGCTTTCTTT. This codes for CATSRDRVATEAFF. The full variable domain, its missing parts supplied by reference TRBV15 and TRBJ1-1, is DAMVIQNPRYQVTQFGKPVTLSCSQTLNHNVMYWYQQKSSQAPKLLFHYYDKDFNNEADTPDNFQSRRPNTSFCFLDIRSPGLGDTAMYLCATSRDRVATEAFFGQGTRLTVV.

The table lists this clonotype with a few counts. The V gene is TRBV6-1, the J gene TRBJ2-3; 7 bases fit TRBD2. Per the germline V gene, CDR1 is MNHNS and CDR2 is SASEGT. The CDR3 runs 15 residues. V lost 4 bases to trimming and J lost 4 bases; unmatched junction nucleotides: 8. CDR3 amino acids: CASSVGTTPPDTQYF. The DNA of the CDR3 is TGTGCCAGCAGTGTCGGGACTACGCCTCCAGATACGCAGTATTTT.

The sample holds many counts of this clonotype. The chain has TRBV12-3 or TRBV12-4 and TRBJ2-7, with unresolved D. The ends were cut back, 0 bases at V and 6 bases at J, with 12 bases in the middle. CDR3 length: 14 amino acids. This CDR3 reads CASSLAGSLSEQYF. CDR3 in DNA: TGTGCCAGCAGTTTAGCTGGCAGCCTAAGCGAGCAGTACTTC.

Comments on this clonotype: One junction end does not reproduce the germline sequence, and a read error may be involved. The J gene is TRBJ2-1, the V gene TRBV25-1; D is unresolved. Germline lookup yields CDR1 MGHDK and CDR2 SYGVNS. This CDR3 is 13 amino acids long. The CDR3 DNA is TGTGCCATCAGTGAATATCAGTACAATGAGCAGTTCTTC. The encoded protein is CAISEYQYNEQFF. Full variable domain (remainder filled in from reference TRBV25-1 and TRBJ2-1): EADIYQTPRYLVIGTGKKITLECSQTMGHDKMYWYQQDPGMELHLIHYSYGVNSTEKGDLSSESTVSRIRTEHFPLTLESARPSHTSQYLCAISEYQYNEQFFGPGTRLTVL.

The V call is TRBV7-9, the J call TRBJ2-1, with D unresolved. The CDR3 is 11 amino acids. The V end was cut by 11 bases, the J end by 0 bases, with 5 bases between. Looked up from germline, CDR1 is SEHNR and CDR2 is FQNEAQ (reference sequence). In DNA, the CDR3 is TGTGCCTGCTACTCCTACAATGAGCAGTTCTTC. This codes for CACYSYNEQFF.

The CDR3 DNA reads as TGCAGTGCTAGAGGTCCAGCGGGCGACCAAGAGACCCAGTACTTC. It codes for CSARGPAGDQETQYF. This rearrangement joins TRBV20-1 to TRBJ2-5; D is perhaps TRBD2 (6 bases). In germline, CDR1 is DFQATT, CDR2 SNEGSKA (reference sequence). CDR3 length: 15 amino acids. V lost 1 base and J 0 bases, leaving 12 bases between the germline ends.